The 25 T cell receptor beta chains below were found in one sample sequenced in a study of shared clonotypes between healthy human individuals. The method was immunoSEQ multiplex PCR; TCRdb's version includes in-frame clones alone and lacks a portion of them. The data hold fewer than 700,000 clones, with around 76% observed a single time. Sequenced material: PBMCs. The receptors were sampled from a middle-aged woman in good health. Some clones in this sample may be carry-over from other donors' samples.

V usage is TRBV28 and J usage is TRBJ2-2; 12 bases are a match to TRBD2. Germline CDR1 is MDHEN and CDR2 is SYDVKM. The CDR3 runs to 16 residues. The V segment lost 2 bases and the J segment 5 bases; nucleotides outside the gene matches: 3. The CDR3 loop reads CASSLRLAGVTGELFF. The CDR3 DNA follows: TGTGCCAGCAGTTTAAGACTAGCGGGAGTAACCGGGGAGCTGTTTTTT. The variable domain in full, with the rest retrieved from reference TRBV28 and TRBJ2-2, is DVKVTQSSRYLVKRTGEKVFLECVQDMDHENMFWYRQDPGLGLRLIYFSYDVKMKEKGDIPEGYSVSREKKERFSLILESASTNQTSMYLCASSLRLAGVTGELFFGEGSRLTVL.

This clone showed up just once. The chain recombines TRBV7-2 with TRBJ2-7, with 11 bases lining up with TRBD2. The germline V gene encodes CDR1 SGHTA and CDR2 FQGNSA. The CDR3 loop spans 15 amino acids. The trim removed 4 bases at V and 6 bases at J, leaving 8 bases unmatched. CDR3 coding DNA: TGTGCCAGCAGCTCCTCACTAGCGGGAGTGAGCGAGCAGTACTTC. Encoded protein: CASSSSLAGVSEQYF. Complete variable domain (other parts from reference TRBV7-2 and TRBJ2-7): GAGVSQSPSNKVTEKGKDVELRCDPISGHTALYWYRQSLGQGLEFLIYFQGNSAPDKSGLPSDRFSAERTGGSVSTLTIQRTQQEDSAVYLCASSSSLAGVSEQYFGPGTRLTVT.

The table lists this clone with many counts. The chain employs TRBV6-4 and TRBJ2-3; 13 bases fit TRBD2. CDR1 is MRHNA and CDR2 is SNTAGT in the germline V gene. The CDR3 spans 15 residues. The junction had 0 bases not matched to a gene; V was cut back by 2 bases and J by 4 bases. In nucleotides, the CDR3 is TGTGCCAGCAGTGACGGGACTAGCGGGGCAGATACGCAGTATTTT. Protein sequence: CASSDGTSGADTQYF.

This clone was detected a few times. This chain connects TRBV5-8 to TRBJ1-5; TRBD1 might be the D (5 bases). The CDR3 has 16 amino acids. Trimming removed 3 bases at V and 7 bases at J, with 20 bases between. Germline CDR1 SGHTS, CDR2 YDEGEE. The CDR3 nucleotides read TGTGCCAGCAGCTCTGGCGTAGGGGCAGGCGAACAGCCCCAGCATTTT. Translating gives CASSSGVGAGEQPQHF. Looking up the rest from reference TRBV5-8 and TRBJ1-5 gives the full variable domain: EAGVTQSPTHLIKTRGQQATLRCSPISGHTSVYWYQQALGLGLQFLLWYDEGEERNRGNFPPRFSGRQFPNYSSELNVNALELEDSALYLCASSSGVGAGEQPQHFGDGTRLSIL.

The chain has TRBV6-4 and TRBJ2-1, with 10 positions matching TRBD2. The germline V gene has CDR1 MRHNA and CDR2 SNTAGT. V lost 6 bases to trimming and J lost 6 bases; unmatched junction nucleotides: 8. CDR3 length equals 15 residues. This CDR3 is CASSPGTSAINEQFF. In DNA, the CDR3 is TGTGCCAGCAGCCCCGGGACTAGCGCTATCAATGAGCAGTTCTTC.

This chain connects TRBV18 to TRBJ1-1, with 9 bases lining up with TRBD1. V shed 2 bases and J 0 bases; nucleotides not matched to a gene: 4. CDR3 length equals 16 residues. From germline, CDR1 is KGHSH and CDR2 LQKENI. DNA of the CDR3: TGTGCCAGCTCACCAGGGACAGGGATTATGAACACTGAAGCTTTCTTT. It encodes CASSPGTGIMNTEAFF.

The rearrangement uses TRBV4-3 and TRBJ2-7, with 8 bases identical to TRBD1. From germline, CDR1 is LGHNA and CDR2 YSLEER. The V gene end was trimmed by 1 base and the J gene end by 0 bases; junction bases not matched to a gene: 5. This CDR3 is 16 amino acids long. CDR3 loop: CASSQGTGPISYEQYF. The CDR3 coding sequence is TGCGCCAGCAGCCAAGGGACAGGGCCTATCTCCTACGAGCAGTACTTC.

This chain uses TRBV7-2 with TRBJ2-3, with TRBD2 as a possible D gene (5 bases). Germline values: CDR1 SGHTA, CDR2 FQGNSA. Deletions cut 1 base from V and 6 bases from J, with 11 bases between. There are 14 residues in the CDR3. The CDR3 DNA reads as TGTGCCAGCAGCTTAGTGTCTAGCCACGATACGCAGTATTTT. Protein sequence: CASSLVSSHDTQYF. Filled out from reference TRBV7-2 and TRBJ2-3, the complete variable domain reads GAGVSQSPSNKVTEKGKDVELRCDPISGHTALYWYRQSLGQGLEFLIYFQGNSAPDKSGLPSDRFSAERTGGSVSTLTIQRTQQEDSAVYLCASSLVSSHDTQYFGPGTRLTVL.

This chain uses TRBV28 with TRBJ2-2; a weak D match, TRBD2 (6 bases). This CDR3 has 16 amino acids. Trimming pared 7 bases from V and 2 bases from J, leaving 17 bases between. Germline V lookup: CDR1 MDHEN, CDR2 SYDVKM. The CDR3 DNA reads TGTGCCAGCACCGAATCCCCCGGGAGAAACACCGGGGAGCTGTTTTTT. Amino acid sequence: CASTESPGRNTGELFF. The entire variable domain, with the rest obtained from reference TRBV28 and TRBJ2-2, is as follows: DVKVTQSSRYLVKRTGEKVFLECVQDMDHENMFWYRQDPGLGLRLIYFSYDVKMKEKGDIPEGYSVSREKKERFSLILESASTNQTSMYLCASTESPGRNTGELFFGEGSRLTVL.

On this clone: A read error is likely here: a far larger clone is one base away. The rearrangement joins TRBV4-3 to TRBJ1-4; unclear D gene. The V gene's germline CDR1 is LGHNA and CDR2 YSLEER. The CDR3 sequence is 16 residues long. The CDR3 coding sequence is TGCGCCAGCGGCCAAGGTCGGGTCGTCACTAATGAAAAACTGTTTTTT. Translating it yields CASGQGRVVTNEKLFF.

In nucleotides, the CDR3 is TGTGCCAGCAGCTTAGGATTCCGAGGGCATGAGACCCAGTACTTC. It yields the protein CASSLGFRGHETQYF. V and J are TRBV7-9 and TRBJ2-5; TRBD2 is a possible D gene (5 bases). CDR3 length: 15 amino acids. The V end was cut by 1 base, the J end by 5 bases, with 14 bases between. CDR1 and CDR2 from the germline V gene are SEHNR and FQNEAQ (reference sequence).

The V call is TRBV4-1, the J call TRBJ2-1, with D unresolved. CDR1 and CDR2 (germline): MGHRA, YSYEKL. CDR3 length: 16 amino acids. Trimming shortened V by 0 bases and J by 2 bases, and 11 bases separated the two germline ends. The CDR3 DNA reads TGCGCCAGCAGCCAAGATAGGACGGGCGCCTACAATGAGCAGTTCTTC. Translated: CASSQDRTGAYNEQFF.

The rearrangement links TRBV28 to TRBJ1-2; D remains unclear. The germline gives CDR1 MDHEN, CDR2 SYDVKM. V shed 8 bases and J shed 3 bases, with 16 bases lying between them. The CDR3 loop spans 14 amino acids. Here the CDR3 DNA reads TGTGCCAGCTACTCCCAAAATCGGGACTATGGCTACACCTTC. Its protein is CASYSQNRDYGYTF.

Comments on this clone: Other nucleotide sequences from this sample produce the same CDR3. This sequence joins TRBV18 and TRBJ1-4; D is unclear. The CDR3 loop spans 15 amino acids. V dropped 3 bases and J dropped 0 bases, with 8 bases sitting between them. CDR1 is KGHSH, CDR2 LQKENI, per germline. The CDR3 reads CASSPPGATNEKLFF. As DNA, the CDR3 is TGTGCCAGCTCACCTCCGGGCGCAACTAATGAAAAACTGTTTTTT.

The chain uses TRBV10-3 and TRBJ2-7, with D possibly TRBD2 on 6 matching bases. The CDR3 totals 15 residues. CDR1 is ENHRY, CDR2 SYGVKD, per germline. Trimming left V 6 bases short and J 3 bases short, with 18 bases between. The CDR3 sequence is CAIREPNGGLYEQYF. The CDR3 bases are TGTGCCATCAGGGAGCCCAACGGGGGACTCTACGAGCAGTACTTC.

The chain joins TRBV7-9 to TRBJ1-1; TRBD1 is a possible D gene (5 bases). The length of the CDR3 is 14 residues. The germline V gene encodes CDR1 SEHNR and CDR2 FQNEAQ (reference sequence). Between the trimmed V and J ends, which lost 1 base and 3 bases, there was a span of 9 bases. CDR3 DNA sequence: TGTGCCAGCAGCTTAGTTAGGGGAGACACTGAAGCTTTCTTT. Encoded protein: CASSLVRGDTEAFF.

The CDR3 sequence: CASSLGGVNPYNEQFF. DNA for the CDR3: TGTGCCAGCAGCTTAGGGGGGGTAAACCCCTACAATGAGCAGTTCTTC. J is TRBJ2-1 and V is TRBV7-6, with D maybe TRBD2 (6 bases). Looked up from germline, CDR1 is SGHVS and CDR2 is FNYEAQ. Trimming cost V 1 base and J 2 bases, with 12 bases left between them. This CDR3 is built from 16 residues.

The CDR3 sequence: CASSQGRWETQYF. For the CDR3, the DNA is TGTGCCAGCTCCCAGGGACGGTGGGAGACCCAGTACTTC. The genes are TRBV18 and TRBJ2-5; the D call may be TRBD1 or TRBD2 (5 bases each). The CDR3 sequence is 13 residues long. V was shortened by 6 bases and J by 5 bases, with 13 bases between the two germline ends. Per the germline V gene, CDR1 is KGHSH and CDR2 is LQKENI.

This rearrangement joins TRBV19 to TRBJ1-5; D unclear. The germline gives CDR1 LNHDA, CDR2 SQIVND (reference sequence). This CDR3 is 12 amino acids long. Trimming took off 5 bases at V and 1 base at J, with 3 bases between the two ends. The CDR3 DNA reads as TGTGCCAGTAGTGAGAGCAATCAGCCCCAGCATTTT. Residues: CASSESNQPQHF.

This clone was recorded a few times. The V and J genes are TRBV28 and TRBJ2-7; D is unresolved. Germline values: CDR1 MDHEN, CDR2 SYDVKM. The CDR3 extends over 13 amino acids. With 6 bases removed from V and 2 bases from J, the gap between germline ends came to 11 bases. This CDR3 is CASSFLGPYEQYF. For the CDR3, the DNA is TGTGCCAGCAGCTTCCTAGGACCCTACGAGCAGTACTTC.

A remark on this clone: Other nucleotide sequences from this sample produce the same CDR3. V gene TRBV5-5 combines with J gene TRBJ1-1; no firm D call. This CDR3 is built from 13 residues. The V and J ends lost 0 bases and 1 base respectively, with 4 bases between them. Germline CDR1 and CDR2: SGHKS and YYEKEE (reference sequence). The DNA of the CDR3 is TGTGCCAGCAGCTTGGGGGGGAACACTGAAGCTTTCTTT. Protein product: CASSLGGNTEAFF. Full variable domain (outside the CDR3, taken from reference TRBV5-5 and TRBJ1-1): DAGVTQSPTHLIKTRGQQVTLRCSPISGHKSVSWYQQVLGQGPQFIFQYYEKEERGRGNFPDRFSARQFPNYSSELNVNALLLGDSALYLCASSLGGNTEAFFGQGTRLTVV.

The chain employs TRBV27 and TRBJ2-1; tentatively, D is TRBD2 (6 bases). Germline CDR1 is MNHEY and CDR2 is SMNVEV (reference sequence). This CDR3 region has 13 residues. Trimming pared 6 bases from V and 10 bases from J, leaving 16 bases between. The CDR3 sequence is CASSTTGGVEQFF. The CDR3 DNA follows: TGTGCCAGCAGCACGACGGGCGGGGTAGAGCAGTTCTTC.

The CDR3 DNA reads as TGTGCCAGCAGTTTAGGGGCGCTCGCTAAAGCTTTCTTT. It translates to CASSLGALAKAFF. The chain has TRBV27 and TRBJ1-1, with D possibly matching TRBD1 (5 bases). The CDR3 contains 13 residues. V gave up 2 bases and J gave up 9 bases, with 13 bases separating them. Per germline, CDR1 MNHEY and CDR2 SMNVEV (reference sequence).

The chain joins TRBV28 to TRBJ2-5; possible D gene TRBD2, 6 bases. The V gene's germline CDR1 is MDHEN and CDR2 SYDVKM. This CDR3 has 15 amino acids. With 0 bases removed from V and 2 bases from J, the gap between germline ends came to 10 bases. The CDR3 nucleotides are TGTGCCAGCAGTTTATGGATTGGAGGGCAAGAGACCCAGTACTTC. Translation: CASSLWIGGQETQYF.

This clone was found a few times. Other DNA sequences within the sample encode an identical CDR3. This chain uses TRBV5-4 with TRBJ1-1; D remains ambiguous. The CDR3 loop spans 13 amino acids. Deletions cut 2 bases from V and 4 bases from J, with 9 bases between. CDR1 and CDR2 (germline): SGHNT, YYREEE (reference sequence). In DNA, the CDR3 is TGTGCCAGCAGCTTACGAGGCGGCACTGAAGCTTTCTTT. Translated: CASSLRGGTEAFF.